Listed below are T cell receptor beta chains from one sample, sequenced in a study. MiXCR, run by TCRdb on the 5' RACE reads, gives a single entry per CDR3 protein. This sample carries about 23,000 distinct CDR3 sequences, 30% of them seen once, and the ten largest clones take around 2.3%. Sequencing was performed on tumor-infiltrating naive CD4+ T cells sorted from the breast tumor. The source of these receptors is a female donor with breast cancer. The CDR3 runs from the conserved cysteine through the conserved F or W. Fields, in order: V gene, CDR3 length, J gene, clone size, D gene, CDR3 DNA, CDR3 protein. A D gene is named only where the DNA matches it firmly. The size of a clone is reported for some rows only, either as once, few or many, or as a class for expanded clones.

V gene: TRBV10-1
CDR3 length: 13
J gene: TRBJ2-3
clone size: many
D gene: NA
CDR3 DNA: TGCGCCAGCAGTGAGCCAACTAGGAGTACGCAGTATTTT
CDR3 protein: CASSEPTRSTQYF

V gene: TRBV6-5
CDR3 length: 15
J gene: TRBJ1-1
clone size: many
D gene: NA
CDR3 DNA: TGTGCCAGCAGGATGGGCGCGGGCGTGAACACTGAAGCTTTCTTT
CDR3 protein: CASRMGAGVNTEAFF

V gene: TRBV18
CDR3 length: 13
J gene: TRBJ1-1
clone size: NA
D gene: NA
CDR3 DNA: TGTGCCAGCTCACTACAGCTAGAGGGTTTCGGTTTCTTT
CDR3 protein: CASSLQLEGFGFF

V gene: TRBV12-3/TRBV12-4
CDR3 length: 14
J gene: TRBJ1-1
clone size: many
D gene: TRBD1
CDR3 DNA: TGTGCCAGCAGTTTACAGGGGGCGCGGACTGAAGCTTTCTTT
CDR3 protein: CASSLQGARTEAFF

V gene: TRBV6-6
CDR3 length: 15
J gene: TRBJ2-1
clone size: NA
D gene: TRBD1
CDR3 DNA: TGTGCCAGCAGACCCGGACAGGGGGCTTTCACTGAGCAGTTCTTC
CDR3 protein: CASRPGQGAFTEQFF

V gene: TRBV5-1
CDR3 length: 17
J gene: TRBJ1-1
clone size: medium-sized
D gene: NA
CDR3 DNA: TGCGCCAGCAGCGATAGGATGAGGACAGCCATGAACACTGAAGCTTTCTTT
CDR3 protein: CASSDRMRTAMNTEAFF

V gene: TRBV18
CDR3 length: 16
J gene: TRBJ1-2
clone size: many
D gene: NA
CDR3 DNA: TGTGCCAGCTCCCCATCGGGGGTGACATCGAACTATGGCTACACCTTC
CDR3 protein: CASSPSGVTSNYGYTF

V gene: TRBV7-3
CDR3 length: 13
J gene: TRBJ2-3
clone size: many
D gene: NA
CDR3 DNA: TGTGCCAGCAGCCCCCTCGCCACAGATACGCAGTATTTT
CDR3 protein: CASSPLATDTQYF

V gene: TRBV25-1
CDR3 length: 13
J gene: TRBJ1-5
clone size: medium-sized
D gene: NA
CDR3 DNA: TGTGCCAGCTCCGGGACGGGGAATCAGCCCCAGCATTTT
CDR3 protein: CASSGTGNQPQHF

V gene: TRBV6-5
CDR3 length: 12
J gene: TRBJ2-7
clone size: NA
D gene: NA
CDR3 DNA: TGTGCCAGCAGCCCCTCGGGAAAAGCGCAGTACTTC
CDR3 protein: CASSPSGKAQYF

V gene: TRBV20-1
CDR3 length: 13
J gene: TRBJ2-1
clone size: NA
D gene: NA
CDR3 DNA: TGCAGTGCTAGATGGGGCCCTGATAATGAGCAGTTCTTC
CDR3 protein: CSARWGPDNEQFF

V gene: TRBV6-5
CDR3 length: 15
J gene: TRBJ2-6
clone size: many
D gene: NA
CDR3 DNA: TGTGCCAGCAGCTACGGGGACTCTGGGGCCAACGTCCTGACTTTC
CDR3 protein: CASSYGDSGANVLTF

V gene: TRBV9
CDR3 length: 15
J gene: TRBJ1-2
clone size: NA
D gene: TRBD1
CDR3 DNA: TGTGCCAGCAGCGCCGGTACAGGGGAAGGTTATGGCTACACCTTC
CDR3 protein: CASSAGTGEGYGYTF

V gene: TRBV20-1
CDR3 length: 14
J gene: TRBJ2-1
clone size: NA
D gene: NA
CDR3 DNA: TGCAGTGCTAGAGATAAGACAGCCTACACTGAGCAGTTCTTC
CDR3 protein: CSARDKTAYTEQFF

V gene: TRBV20-1
CDR3 length: 13
J gene: TRBJ1-1
clone size: medium-sized
D gene: NA
CDR3 DNA: TGCAGTGCCGTCGCCGACAGTAACACTGAAGCTTTCTTT
CDR3 protein: CSAVADSNTEAFF

V gene: TRBV6-5
CDR3 length: 16
J gene: TRBJ2-7
clone size: few
D gene: NA
CDR3 DNA: TGTGCCAGCAGTTACTCAGGCGGGGCAGGGCCCTACGAGCAGTACTTC
CDR3 protein: CASSYSGGAGPYEQYF

V gene: TRBV4-1
CDR3 length: 17
J gene: TRBJ2-1
clone size: medium-sized
D gene: NA
CDR3 DNA: TGCGCCAGCAGCCTCGGAGGGGGGAGGATACGGTACAATGAGCAGTTCTTC
CDR3 protein: CASSLGGGRIRYNEQFF

V gene: TRBV6-5
CDR3 length: 15
J gene: TRBJ2-5
clone size: medium-sized
D gene: TRBD2
CDR3 DNA: TGTGCCAGCAGGTCGACTAGCGGGAAGGGAGAGACCCAGTACTTC
CDR3 protein: CASRSTSGKGETQYF

V gene: TRBV2
CDR3 length: 11
J gene: TRBJ1-2
clone size: few
D gene: NA
CDR3 DNA: TGTGCCAGCAGCGCTCACTATGGCTACACCTTC
CDR3 protein: CASSAHYGYTF

V gene: TRBV6-5
CDR3 length: 12
J gene: TRBJ1-1
clone size: NA
D gene: NA
CDR3 DNA: TGTGCCAGCAAGGGTGAGAACACTGAAGCTTTCTTT
CDR3 protein: CASKGENTEAFF

V gene: TRBV6-5
CDR3 length: 14
J gene: TRBJ1-1
clone size: NA
D gene: NA
CDR3 DNA: TGTGCCAGCAGTCTACAGGCTACGAACACTGAAGCTTTCTTT
CDR3 protein: CASSLQATNTEAFF

V gene: TRBV6-1
CDR3 length: 14
J gene: TRBJ2-7
clone size: medium-sized
D gene: NA
CDR3 DNA: TGTGCCAGCATGGGGAACGGATTAATAGGCGAGCAGTACTTC
CDR3 protein: CASMGNGLIGEQYF

V gene: TRBV20-1
CDR3 length: 14
J gene: TRBJ1-5
clone size: NA
D gene: NA
CDR3 DNA: TGCAGTGCTAGTGCCCCCGTTAGCAATCAGCCCCAGCATTTT
CDR3 protein: CSASAPVSNQPQHF

V gene: TRBV2
CDR3 length: 16
J gene: TRBJ2-1
clone size: NA
D gene: NA
CDR3 DNA: TGTGCCAGCAAGGATAGCGTCAAGAGCTCCTACAATGAGCAGCTCTTC
CDR3 protein: CASKDSVKSSYNEQLF

V gene: TRBV7-6
CDR3 length: 11
J gene: TRBJ2-7
clone size: NA
D gene: NA
CDR3 DNA: TGTGCCAGCAGCAACGGATACGAGCAGTACTTC
CDR3 protein: CASSNGYEQYF

V gene: TRBV4-1
CDR3 length: 16
J gene: TRBJ1-1
clone size: few
D gene: NA
CDR3 DNA: TGCGCCAGCAGCCCTGGAACCAGGGATCGTTTCACTGAAGCTTTCTTT
CDR3 protein: CASSPGTRDRFTEAFF

V gene: TRBV12-3/TRBV12-4
CDR3 length: 14
J gene: TRBJ1-5
clone size: NA
D gene: TRBD1
CDR3 DNA: TGTGCCAGCAGTCTCGGGACAGGGAAACAGCCCCAGCATTTT
CDR3 protein: CASSLGTGKQPQHF

V gene: TRBV12-3/TRBV12-4
CDR3 length: 15
J gene: TRBJ1-2
clone size: few
D gene: NA
CDR3 DNA: TGTGCCAGCAGTCCACCGGGGGGGGAGAACTATGGCTACACCTTC
CDR3 protein: CASSPPGGENYGYTF

V gene: TRBV12-3/TRBV12-4
CDR3 length: 13
J gene: TRBJ2-7
clone size: NA
D gene: NA
CDR3 DNA: TGTGCCGGCAGTTTAGGGGAAGCCTACGAGCAGTACTTC
CDR3 protein: CAGSLGEAYEQYF

V gene: TRBV7-8
CDR3 length: 13
J gene: TRBJ1-1
clone size: NA
D gene: NA
CDR3 DNA: TGTGCCAGCAGCTTATGGGGCGACACTGAAGCTTTCTTT
CDR3 protein: CASSLWGDTEAFF

V gene: TRBV12-3/TRBV12-4
CDR3 length: 13
J gene: TRBJ2-1
clone size: many
D gene: NA
CDR3 DNA: TGTGCCAGCAGCCCCCAGGCGAGCAATGAGCAGTTCTTC
CDR3 protein: CASSPQASNEQFF

V gene: TRBV6-5
CDR3 length: 13
J gene: TRBJ1-2
clone size: many
D gene: NA
CDR3 DNA: TGTGCCAGCAGTTACTCAGGACCTTATGGCTACACCTTC
CDR3 protein: CASSYSGPYGYTF

V gene: TRBV5-1
CDR3 length: 13
J gene: TRBJ1-1
clone size: medium-sized
D gene: NA
CDR3 DNA: TGCGCCAGCAGCTTGGCGTCGGCCACTGAAGCTTTCTTT
CDR3 protein: CASSLASATEAFF

V gene: TRBV20-1
CDR3 length: 12
J gene: TRBJ2-5
clone size: many
D gene: NA
CDR3 DNA: TGCAGTGCCCTGGCCACCCAAGAGACCCAGTACTTC
CDR3 protein: CSALATQETQYF

V gene: TRBV9
CDR3 length: 16
J gene: TRBJ2-1
clone size: few
D gene: TRBD1
CDR3 DNA: TGTGCCAGCAGCACGACAGGGTGGGGCTCCTACAATGAGCAGTTCTTC
CDR3 protein: CASSTTGWGSYNEQFF

V gene: TRBV7-8
CDR3 length: 15
J gene: TRBJ2-5
clone size: few
D gene: NA
CDR3 DNA: TGTGCCAGCAGCTTAGCGTGGGGACTGCCATGGGCCCAGTACTTC
CDR3 protein: CASSLAWGLPWAQYF

V gene: TRBV6-5
CDR3 length: 14
J gene: TRBJ1-1
clone size: NA
D gene: TRBD1
CDR3 DNA: TGTGCCAGCAGTTTGGGTCAGGGGGACACTGAAGCTTTCTTT
CDR3 protein: CASSLGQGDTEAFF

V gene: TRBV4-1
CDR3 length: 12
J gene: TRBJ2-1
clone size: NA
D gene: NA
CDR3 DNA: TGCGCCGCATCCGCCCTCTCGGGTGAGCAGTTCTTC
CDR3 protein: CAASALSGEQFF

V gene: TRBV29-1
CDR3 length: 16
J gene: TRBJ2-5
clone size: few
D gene: TRBD2
CDR3 DNA: TGCAGCGTGGTAGCTAGCGGGAGGGCCTCGAGGGAGACCCAGTACTTC
CDR3 protein: CSVVASGRASRETQYF

V gene: TRBV10-3
CDR3 length: 15
J gene: TRBJ1-2
clone size: many
D gene: TRBD1
CDR3 DNA: TGTGCCATCAGGGGACAGGGGGACGCTAACTATGGCTACACCTTC
CDR3 protein: CAIRGQGDANYGYTF

V gene: TRBV7-9
CDR3 length: 13
J gene: TRBJ2-7
clone size: NA
D gene: NA
CDR3 DNA: TGTGCCAGCAGCTTAGCAGGTTCCTACGAGCAGTACTTC
CDR3 protein: CASSLAGSYEQYF

V gene: TRBV19
CDR3 length: 17
J gene: TRBJ1-2
clone size: few
D gene: NA
CDR3 DNA: TGTGCCAGTAGTAACCGGGACGGAAAATCCGGGTTCTATGGCTACACCTTC
CDR3 protein: CASSNRDGKSGFYGYTF

V gene: TRBV12-3/TRBV12-4
CDR3 length: 13
J gene: TRBJ1-5
clone size: many
D gene: TRBD1
CDR3 DNA: TGTGCCAGCAGGCGACAGGGTCAGGGGCCCCAGCATTTT
CDR3 protein: CASRRQGQGPQHF

V gene: TRBV2
CDR3 length: 14
J gene: TRBJ1-2
clone size: medium-sized
D gene: TRBD1
CDR3 DNA: TGTGCCAGCAGTTATGACAGGGGAGTCTATGGCTACACCTTC
CDR3 protein: CASSYDRGVYGYTF

V gene: TRBV30
CDR3 length: 17
J gene: TRBJ2-7
clone size: few
D gene: NA
CDR3 DNA: TGTGCCTGGAGTGTATTCCCGTTGATGGAGAGCTCCTACGAGCAGTACTTC
CDR3 protein: CAWSVFPLMESSYEQYF

V gene: TRBV7-3
CDR3 length: 14
J gene: TRBJ2-3
clone size: few
D gene: TRBD1
CDR3 DNA: TGTGCCAGCAGCTCAGGGACAGGGTCCGATACGCAGTATTTT
CDR3 protein: CASSSGTGSDTQYF

V gene: TRBV6-8
CDR3 length: 14
J gene: TRBJ2-1
clone size: many
D gene: TRBD2
CDR3 DNA: TGTGCCAGCAGGTTTACTAGCGGCCTAAGGGGGCAGTTCTTC
CDR3 protein: CASRFTSGLRGQFF

V gene: TRBV11-3
CDR3 length: 15
J gene: TRBJ2-1
clone size: once
D gene: TRBD2
CDR3 DNA: TGTGCCAGCAGCCCCGAGCGGGGCCGGGGCGATGAGCAGTGCTTC
CDR3 protein: CASSPERGRGDEQCF

V gene: TRBV15
CDR3 length: 17
J gene: TRBJ1-1
clone size: many
D gene: NA
CDR3 DNA: TGTGCCACCAGCAGAGATCATTTCGGGGGCGCGAACACTGAAGCTTTCTTT
CDR3 protein: CATSRDHFGGANTEAFF

V gene: TRBV5-1
CDR3 length: 16
J gene: TRBJ2-1
clone size: few
D gene: NA
CDR3 DNA: TGCGCCAGCAGCTTGGGGCTCTTGGGCTCCTACAATGAGCAGTTCTTC
CDR3 protein: CASSLGLLGSYNEQFF

V gene: TRBV6-5
CDR3 length: 12
J gene: TRBJ2-1
clone size: NA
D gene: NA
CDR3 DNA: TGTGTCAGCAGTCACGGGCGGGATGAGCAGTTCTTC
CDR3 protein: CVSSHGRDEQFF

V gene: TRBV24-1
CDR3 length: 13
J gene: TRBJ1-1
clone size: few
D gene: NA
CDR3 DNA: TGTGCCACCAGGGACTTAACGAACACTGAAGCTTTCTTT
CDR3 protein: CATRDLTNTEAFF

V gene: TRBV5-1
CDR3 length: 15
J gene: TRBJ1-1
clone size: few
D gene: NA
CDR3 DNA: TGCGCCAGCAGCTTGGCAGGGCAAAAGGGGTATGAAGCTTTCTTT
CDR3 protein: CASSLAGQKGYEAFF

V gene: TRBV24-1
CDR3 length: 16
J gene: TRBJ1-5
clone size: many
D gene: NA
CDR3 DNA: TGTGCCACCAGTGATTCACAGGGTTTTGGCAATCAGCCCCAGCATTTT
CDR3 protein: CATSDSQGFGNQPQHF

V gene: TRBV15
CDR3 length: 17
J gene: TRBJ1-5
clone size: medium-sized
D gene: TRBD1
CDR3 DNA: TGTGCCACCAGCAGAGATCCCCCGGGACAGGGAGATCAGCCCCAGCATTTT
CDR3 protein: CATSRDPPGQGDQPQHF

V gene: TRBV19
CDR3 length: 15
J gene: TRBJ1-1
clone size: NA
D gene: NA
CDR3 DNA: TGTGCCAGTAGTATGGAGGGCCTGGGTGACAGTGAAGCTTTCTTT
CDR3 protein: CASSMEGLGDSEAFF

V gene: TRBV6-5
CDR3 length: 17
J gene: TRBJ1-5
clone size: many
D gene: NA
CDR3 DNA: TGTGCCAGCAGCCGATACCGGACAGCGCATAGCAATCAGCCCCAGCATTTT
CDR3 protein: CASSRYRTAHSNQPQHF

V gene: TRBV4-1
CDR3 length: 16
J gene: TRBJ1-5
clone size: few
D gene: NA
CDR3 DNA: TGCGCCAGCAGCCAAGGGGAGGAGCTTAGCAATCAGCCCCAGCATTTT
CDR3 protein: CASSQGEELSNQPQHF

V gene: TRBV4-1
CDR3 length: 14
J gene: TRBJ1-1
clone size: NA
D gene: NA
CDR3 DNA: TGCGCCAGCAGGTCCGGGACAACGAACACTGAAGCTTTCTTT
CDR3 protein: CASRSGTTNTEAFF

V gene: TRBV6-1
CDR3 length: 14
J gene: TRBJ2-5
clone size: few
D gene: NA
CDR3 DNA: TGTGCCAGCAATCTCGGACAGCGGAAAGAGACCCAGTACTTC
CDR3 protein: CASNLGQRKETQYF